This TCR beta chain is from a study of T cell changes during pregnancy in multiple sclerosis (dated by TCRdb to 2018 to 2020). For context, the study as a whole: The study examined how the T cell repertoire changed over the course of pregnancy in women with multiple sclerosis.

The CDR3 holds 15 amino acids from the cysteine to the phenylalanine. The only DNA kept is the CDR3, 45 bases in frame from the first base. Sequences MGHRA (CDR1) and YSYEKL (CDR2) are obtained from the germline V gene. A remark on this clone: It lacks a known antigen. The junction does not match germline at one end; this may be a read error.

Library method: the immunoSEQ multiplex PCR assay. What TCRdb holds here is the immuneACCESS table cut down to in-frame rearrangements. Part of the clones is not present; checked against another copy, under half of the missing clones reflect an unresolved V gene, and the others are unexplained. Across this sample there are over 60,000 clones, with about nine tenths seen only once. Of the sample, 0.7% is held by the ten largest clones. This sequence uses TRBV4-1 and TRBJ2-7; 9 of the junction bases match TRBD1. The TCR sequence derives from a female donor in good health, enrolled as a control in a pregnancy study. This specimen was peripheral blood, taken in the third trimester of pregnancy. For the CDR3, the sequence is CASSQDRGPSTPRKF. The DNA sequence reads TGCGCCAGCAGCCAGGACAGGGGCCCCTCGACTCCCCGAAAGTTC.